These 10 T cell receptor beta chains originate from one sample sequenced in a study of type 1 and type 2 diabetes patients. PCR was run on genomic DNA. Amplification of the beta chain CDR3 used 30 forward and 13 reverse multiplex primers. TCRdb processed the multiplex PCR reads anew with MiXCR; each CDR3 protein has one entry. The sample contains some 250,000 distinct CDR3 sequences, around 47% of which appear only once. Input material: peripheral blood mononuclear cells (PBMCs). Receptor source: a man aged 18 to 35 with type 2 diabetes.

This clonotype appeared once. This chain connects TRBV7-2 to TRBJ2-5; perhaps D is TRBD1 or TRBD2 (5 bases each). Per the germline V gene, CDR1 is SGHTA and CDR2 is FQGNSA. CDR3 length equals 14 residues. With 5 bases removed from V and 7 bases from J, the gap between germline ends came to 17 bases. CDR3: CASSPEGARGTQYF. The CDR3 nucleotides are TGTGCCAGCAGCCCCGAGGGCGCAAGGGGGACCCAGTACTTC.

Concerning this clonotype itself: The junction does not match germline at one end; this may be a read error. The J gene is TRBJ1-6, the V gene TRBV12-3 or TRBV12-4; D might be TRBD1 (6 bases). This CDR3 has 16 amino acids. CDR3 sequence: CASSGGGALHPSPPHF. The CDR3 DNA reads as TGTGCCAGCAGTGGAGGGGGAGCCCTCCACCCATCACCCCCCCACTTT.

Of note for this clonotype: A read error may explain this, as a much larger clone is one base away. The chain recombines TRBV2 with TRBJ2-5, with 10 bases fitting TRBD2. J lost 2 bases, V lost 6 bases, and 12 bases had no gene match. Germline assignment: CDR1 SNHLY and CDR2 FYNNEI. The CDR3 has 17 amino acids. The CDR3 protein is CASRRVGGLAEQETQYF. The CDR3 bases are TGTGCCAGCAGGAGGGTAGGAGGACTAGCGGAACAAGAGACCCAGTACTTC. The full variable domain, with the rest looked up from reference TRBV2 and TRBJ2-5, is EPEVTQTPSHQVTQMGQEVILRCVPISNHLYFYWYRQILGQKVEFLVSFYNNEISEKSEIFDDQFSVERPDGSNFTLKIRSTKLEDSAMYFCASRRVGGLAEQETQYFGPGTRLLVL.

As regards this clonotype: This could be a read error, since a much larger clone is one nucleotide away. This chain links TRBV19 with TRBJ2-5, with D possibly matching TRBD2 (6 bases). This CDR3 is built from 13 residues. CDR1 and CDR2 from the germline V gene are LNHDA and SQIVND (reference sequence). CDR3 nucleotide sequence: TGTGTCAGTAGCCTTACGGGGAGGGAGACCCAGTACTTC. Amino acids: CVSSLTGRETQYF.

The V and J genes are TRBV20-1 and TRBJ2-5, with a weak D call TRBD1 (6 bases). V lost 0 bases, J lost 5 bases, and 16 bases lay in between. The germline gives CDR1 DFQATT, CDR2 SNEGSKA (reference sequence). This CDR3 is 15 amino acids long. CDR3 nucleotide sequence: TGCAGTGCTAGAGATCCGCTGGGGACACAGGAGACCCAGTACTTC. As protein: CSARDPLGTQETQYF.

V is TRBV29-1 and J is TRBJ2-7; D ambiguous. Trimming removed 2 bases from V and 2 bases from J, with 13 bases in between. The CDR3 totals 14 residues. Germline V gives CDR1 SQVTM, CDR2 ANQGSEA. DNA of the CDR3: TGCAGCGTTGAAACGGGCCCGAGGCCCTACGAGCAGTACTTC. It codes for CSVETGPRPYEQYF.

This clonotype was observed at least ten times. V gene TRBV15 combines with J gene TRBJ2-5; D gene unclear. Germline-derived CDR1 and CDR2 are LNHNV and YYDKDF (reference sequence). V lost 1 base to trimming and J lost 2 bases, with 8 bases between them. The CDR3 loop spans 14 amino acids. The CDR3: CATSRVGSQETQYF. The CDR3 coding sequence is TGTGCCACCAGCAGAGTAGGCAGTCAAGAGACCCAGTACTTC.

The J gene is TRBJ1-2, the V gene TRBV4-2; no firm D call. Trimming stripped 2 bases from V and 8 bases from J, with 15 bases between. The germline V gene encodes CDR1 LGHNA and CDR2 YNFKEQ. The CDR3 consists of 14 residues. CDR3 amino acids: CASSQPEGAGGYTF. The CDR3 region has the DNA TGTGCCAGCAGCCAACCGGAGGGCGCGGGAGGCTACACCTTC.

The rearrangement links TRBV2 to TRBJ1-6, with TRBD1 identical over 11 bases. The CDR3 runs to 20 residues. The germline V gene encodes CDR1 SNHLY and CDR2 FYNNEI. V shed 7 bases and J 3 bases; nucleotides not matched to a gene: 17. The CDR3 bases are TGTGCCAGCAAGACAGGGGTGGGGACAGGGGGTAAAGACTATAATTCACCCCTCCACTTT. This codes for CASKTGVGTGGKDYNSPLHF.

The genes are TRBV7-8 and TRBJ2-6; TRBD1 matches at 9 bases. The V gene's germline CDR1 is SGHVS and CDR2 FQNEAQ. V was clipped by 1 base and J by 0 bases; unmatched bases: 7. The CDR3 covers 19 residues. CDR3 sequence (DNA): TGTGCCAGCAGCTTAGAGCGGGACAGGGTAACCTCTGGGGCCAACGTCCTGACTTTC. As protein: CASSLERDRVTSGANVLTF.